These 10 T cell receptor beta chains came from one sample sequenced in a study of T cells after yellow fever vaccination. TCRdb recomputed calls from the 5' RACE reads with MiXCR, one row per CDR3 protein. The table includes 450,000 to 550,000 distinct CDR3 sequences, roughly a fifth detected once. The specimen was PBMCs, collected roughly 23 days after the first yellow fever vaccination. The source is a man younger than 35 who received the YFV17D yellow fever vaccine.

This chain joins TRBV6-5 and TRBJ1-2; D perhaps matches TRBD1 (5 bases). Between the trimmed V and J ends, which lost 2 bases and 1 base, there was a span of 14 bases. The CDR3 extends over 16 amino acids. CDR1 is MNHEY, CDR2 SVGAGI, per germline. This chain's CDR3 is CASSYMQGGINYGYTF. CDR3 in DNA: TGTGCCAGCAGTTACATGCAGGGAGGGATTAACTATGGCTACACCTTC.

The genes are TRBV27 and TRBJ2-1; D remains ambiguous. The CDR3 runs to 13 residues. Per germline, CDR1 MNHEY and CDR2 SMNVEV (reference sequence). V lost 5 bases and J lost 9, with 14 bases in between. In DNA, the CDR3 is TGTGCCAGCAGTACTGTCGGGTCGAGTGAGCAGTTCTTC. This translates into CASSTVGSSEQFF.

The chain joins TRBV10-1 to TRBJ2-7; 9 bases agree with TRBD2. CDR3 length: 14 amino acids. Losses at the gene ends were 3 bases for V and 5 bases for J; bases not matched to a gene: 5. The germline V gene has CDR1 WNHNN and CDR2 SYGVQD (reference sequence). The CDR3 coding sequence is TGCGCCAGCAGTGATGGCGGGGGGGCCCACGAGCAGTACTTC. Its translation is CASSDGGGAHEQYF.

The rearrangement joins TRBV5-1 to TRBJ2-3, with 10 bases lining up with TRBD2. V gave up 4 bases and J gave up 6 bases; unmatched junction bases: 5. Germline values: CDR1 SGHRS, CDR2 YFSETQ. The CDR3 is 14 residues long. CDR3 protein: CASSRGTSADTQYF. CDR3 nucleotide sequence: TGCGCCAGCAGCCGGGGGACTAGCGCGGATACGCAGTATTTT.

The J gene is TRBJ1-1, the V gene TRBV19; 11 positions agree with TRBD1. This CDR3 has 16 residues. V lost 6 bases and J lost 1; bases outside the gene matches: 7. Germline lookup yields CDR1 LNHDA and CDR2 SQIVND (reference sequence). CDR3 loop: CASRGGTGGPNTEAFF. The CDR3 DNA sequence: TGTGCCAGTAGAGGGGGGACAGGGGGGCCGAACACTGAAGCTTTCTTT.

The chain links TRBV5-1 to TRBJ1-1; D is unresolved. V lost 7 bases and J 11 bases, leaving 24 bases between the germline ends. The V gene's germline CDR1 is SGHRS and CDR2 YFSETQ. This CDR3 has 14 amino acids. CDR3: CASGSGGVSSSAFF. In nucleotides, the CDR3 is TGCGCCAGCGGTAGTGGCGGGGTATCCTCTTCCGCTTTCTTT.

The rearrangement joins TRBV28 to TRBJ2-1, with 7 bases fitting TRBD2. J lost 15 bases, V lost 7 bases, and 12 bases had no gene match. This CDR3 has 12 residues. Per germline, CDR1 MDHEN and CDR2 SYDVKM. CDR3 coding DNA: TGTGCCAGCACCTCATATGGGGGGGAGGGGTTCTTC. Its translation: CASTSYGGEGFF.

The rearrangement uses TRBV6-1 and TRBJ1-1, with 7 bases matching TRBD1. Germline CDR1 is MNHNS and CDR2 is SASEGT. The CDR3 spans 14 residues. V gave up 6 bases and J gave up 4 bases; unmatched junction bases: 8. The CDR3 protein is CASRGLTGRTEAFF. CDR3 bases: TGTGCCAGCAGGGGTCTGACAGGGCGCACTGAAGCTTTCTTT.

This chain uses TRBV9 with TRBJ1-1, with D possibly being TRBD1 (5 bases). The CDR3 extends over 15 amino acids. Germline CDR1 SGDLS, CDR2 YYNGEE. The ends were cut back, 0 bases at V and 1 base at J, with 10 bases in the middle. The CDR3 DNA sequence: TGTGCCAGCAGCGTAGGGGGCGGGGGGAACACTGAAGCTTTCTTT. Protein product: CASSVGGGGNTEAFF.

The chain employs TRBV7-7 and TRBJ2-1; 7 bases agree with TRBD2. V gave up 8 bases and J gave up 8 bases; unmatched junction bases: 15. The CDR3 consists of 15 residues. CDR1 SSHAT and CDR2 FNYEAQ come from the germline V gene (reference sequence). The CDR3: CASALNEASGYEQFF. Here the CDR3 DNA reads TGTGCCAGCGCGCTCAACGAGGCTAGCGGCTATGAGCAGTTCTTC.